The entry below describes one T cell receptor beta chain. Its antigen is currently unknown. This sample was taken from a study of early stage breast cancer tumors. Assay used: immunoSEQ multiplex PCR; TCRdb lists only in-frame clones, some missing. The table records roughly 34,000 clones, around 70% of them present only once. The CDR3 loop spans 16 amino acids. Trimming stripped 8 bases from V and 0 bases from J, with 16 bases between. Germline loops: CDR1 SGHTA, CDR2 FQGNSA. The study's findings and limits: Chain pairing and CD4, CD8 or FOXP3 expression were not captured. Tumors had approximately 2.7-fold higher T cell density and higher clonality than adjacent normal breast tissue.

V gene TRBV7-2 combines with J gene TRBJ2-2; possible D gene TRBD2, 6 bases. The TCR originated in a person in their 60s with breast cancer. The specimen sequenced was blood. This CDR3 is CASGASSATNTGELFF. CDR3 sequence (DNA): TGTGCCAGCGGGGCTTCTAGCGCTACGAACACCGGGGAGCTGTTTTTT.